This T cell receptor (beta chain) was observed in a study of cytomegalovirus exposure and HLA in healthy donors (dated by TCRdb to the late 2010s). For context, the study as a whole: An earlier analysis of several hundred of the donors reported more than 250 Gb of sequence data and some 120 million unique TCR beta sequences from 190 million or so T cells. Of the roughly 390 genotyped donors, 81% were placed in the genetic ancestry cluster associated with self-reported Caucasian donors. A later genetic analysis used genome-wide SNP genotypes for about 55% of the 666 donors, treating that subset as a discovery cohort. The study aimed to test whether cataloging public T cell receptors could reveal signatures of past pathogen exposure. In the later analysis, no new phenotypic data were used to find candidate immune exposures; instead, reliance was placed on TCR beta sequences and their occurrence across donors. Donor age, sex, ethnicity and CMV serostatus were compiled alongside the repertoire data. The study profiled the T cell repertoires of fewer than 850 subjects by immunosequencing and related them to cytomegalovirus serostatus. The number of donors typed differed by locus, with 629-630 for A, B, C, DRB1 and DQB1, around 500 for DQA1, 606 for DPA1, and approximately 470 for DPB1. A handful of DR-DQ haplotypes were handled as single units for association and clustering because linkage in the cohort was strong. In a later analysis, previously published TCR beta repertoires from 550 to 750 donors were re-analyzed and high-resolution HLA genotyping was added so that TCR occurrence patterns could be studied. The study combined high-throughput TCR immunosequencing, statistical association of individual TCRs with disease status, and machine learning to predict cytomegalovirus infection status. Every discovery cohort repertoire had been produced on one sequencing platform. Approximately 300 gigabases of sequencing data and approximately 80 million unique TCR sequences were included in an early release covering several hundred HLA-typed donors. An earlier analysis of several hundred of the donors applied high-throughput TCR beta sequencing to assess whether each TCR beta V gene segment acted as functional or pseudogenic. A separate validation cohort of roughly 130 different subjects was used in addition to the roughly 620-subject first cohort. Across some 400 genotyped donors of the cohort, an average of roughly 250,000 unique TCR beta nucleotide sequences per donor were sequenced, and approximately 17% of those sequences were non-productive. HLA typing included class I and class II loci at four-digit resolution.

Concerning this clone itself: What this receptor recognizes is not known. No base qualities exist here, and no much larger clone lies one base off it.

V has 0 bases trimmed and J has 4 bases trimmed; junction bases matching no gene number 21. The CDR1 and CDR2 encoded by the germline V gene are SGDLS and YYNGEE. The CDR3 contains 21 residues, cysteine and phenylalanine counted. Only the CDR3 DNA stays, 63 bases, in frame from base 1. The library was obtained by the immunoSEQ multiplex PCR assay. The multiplex PCR relied on a mix of 60 forward primers for TCR Vbeta segments and 13 reverse primers for TCR Jbeta segments. The CDR3 region of rearranged TCR beta genes was amplified from genomic DNA by a multiplex PCR assay. The amplified TCR beta libraries were sequenced on the Illumina HiSeq System as 87-base-pair reads. Per the original workflow: A later analysis counted 65 million to 90 million unique TCR beta chains across the 550 to 700 repertoires, and some 11 million of these chains were shared by at least two donors. Raw reads were error-corrected and collapsed into unique sequences by a nearest-neighbor algorithm in which closely related sequences were merged to remove PCR and sequencing errors. CDR3 sequences were aligned to IMGT reference sequences to assign V, D and J gene segments. Each retained sequence needed at least a six-nucleotide match to both a V gene segment and a J gene segment. Rearrangements were called productive when the CDR3 lacked stop codons and stayed in frame with V and J; all others were non-productive. CDR3 was defined according to IMGT convention as the region running from the second conserved V-encoded cysteine to the conserved J-encoded phenylalanine. The earlier analysis of 587 of the donors excluded sequences that lacked an unambiguous match to a single V gene segment. In an earlier analysis of several hundred of the donors, V segments were called functional above 56.7% productive rearrangements and were called segregating when the between-donor standard deviation exceeded 5%. A statistical classification framework was built for diagnosing cytomegalovirus status from the catalog of TCR beta chain sequences. In a later analysis, V and J genes were assigned by comparing TCR nucleotide sequences against IMGT/GENE-DB human TR gene sequences. Using the TCRdist pipeline, a later analysis assigned CDR3 sequences along with most-parsimonious VDJ recombination scenarios. In a later analysis, each TCR beta chain was defined by its CDR3 amino acid sequence together with its V-gene family, and reads lacking a unique V-gene family were excluded. To address suspected cross-contamination and a sequencing artifact, a later analysis removed some 620 highly shared, low-generation-probability nucleotide sequences. For each public chain, a later analysis derived a clonal expansion index from normalized ranks of inferred template counts within each repertoire. A later analysis computed generation probabilities with a VDJ recombination model fitted to out-of-frame rearrangements, and checked the results against IGoR. Hypergeometric tests were used in a later analysis to score TCR-TCR, TCR-HLA and TCR-CMV co-occurrence, with a repertoire-size bias correction applied to the TCR pairs. False discovery rates were estimated in a later analysis by permuting HLA or CMV assignments 20 times. In a later analysis, co-occurring TCRs were grouped using DBSCAN, with TCRdist sequence similarity added in when clustering inside HLA-allele-positive subsets. For co-occurrence clustering, repertoires with fewer than 30,000 or more than 120,000 public chains were excluded, along with five or six repertoires with anomalous nucleotide sharing. As stored in TCRdb, this immuneACCESS dataset retains in-frame rearrangements with V and J assigned. A fraction of the clones does not appear; measured against another copy, unresolved V genes explain less than half of the discrepancy, and the remainder lacks a known reason. Clone size and V and J calls were adopted from that table, with D and trimming inferred from the DNA. The sample table lists 100,000 to 150,000 clones, roughly 17% of them with a count of one. The ten most abundant clones make up about 3.1% of the sample.

Points the paper makes about the study in general: In a later analysis, HLA-associated TCR beta chains were found to be more clonally expanded and to have lower generation probabilities than equally common non-associated chains. Most CMV-associated TCR beta chains appeared to be HLA-restricted in a later analysis, and the HLA associations seemed to be driven largely by CMV exposure. Some IMGT-functional V segments, including TRBV6-2 and TRBV6-3, could not be distinguished by the 87-base-pair reads and were therefore excluded. In vitro tests confirmed that three of the cytomegalovirus-associated TCR beta chains recognize cytomegalovirus antigens. Presence/absence analyses assumed roughly uniform sequencing depth across donors, an assumption that may not hold. A later analysis associated about 18,000 TCR beta sequences with specific HLA alleles at a false discovery rate of 0.05. While some public TCRs were present in many individuals, most TCR sequences turned up only very rarely across donors. HLA typing was unavailable for some donors at each locus, so association tests used only the typed subset. Correlated functional status among segregating V segments might reflect linkage disequilibrium, but an unknown experimental factor could not be ruled out. In this cohort, only TCR beta chains were sequenced, and detectable features were limited by the absence of alpha or paired-chain data. When HLA alleles, especially DR and DQ, strongly co-occurred, TCR associations were difficult to assign to individual alleles. An association between a missense DCLRE1C variant and V-gene and J-gene trimming of TCR beta chains was found in a later genetic analysis and replicated in an independent cohort. A further reported finding was that TCR beta sequences accurately predicted the HLA-A and HLA-B alleles for most subjects in the first cohort. In both the original and validation cohorts, the classifier was reported to diagnose cytomegalovirus status with high specificity and sensitivity. In a later analysis, the rate of TCR association differed among HLA loci, with DRB1 alleles having the most associated TCRs and HLA-C alleles having the fewest. In an earlier analysis of about 600 of the donors, most TCR beta V segments appeared in productive rearrangements about 87% or about 30% of the time, broadly matching IMGT annotations. The authors suggested that the approach could potentially be generalized to other disease states and immunological phenotypes. According to a later analysis, parvovirus B19, influenza, CMV and Epstein-Barr virus appeared linked to several top co-occurrence clusters. Because counts were too low, seventeen rarely observed V segments, including chromosome 9 orphons, were excluded from the earlier analysis of 500 to 700 of the donors. According to a later genetic analysis, donors in an Asian-associated ancestry cluster had fewer N-insertions in productive TCRs than the approximately 700-donor mean. CMV serostatus was the only immune exposure information available for the cohort. The sequencing pipeline was judged likely to have produced a cluster of highly shared sequence variants as a technical artifact. In the study, about 150 TCR beta chains were listed as associated with cytomegalovirus.

The cohort comprised 710 or so healthy bone marrow donors. At the time of sampling, all cohort members were nominally healthy, though unrecorded immune exposures were likely present. The donor was CMV seropositive and was included in the group of 250 to 300 seropositive cohort members. A peripheral blood sample was collected from each donor, and TCR beta sequencing was performed on peripheral blood mononuclear cells. The Qiagen DNeasy Blood Extraction Kit was used to extract genomic DNA from the blood cell samples. The sequenced material came from PBMCs. Recombination connected TRBV9 to TRBJ2-3, and TRBD2 matches 9 of the central bases. This TCR was sampled from a female donor in good health and CMV-seropositive. In nucleotides, the sequence is TGTGCCAGCAGCGTAGAGGCCGGGCTAGCGGGGAGAGTTCGGCGTCCAGATACGCAGTATTTT. Translated, this gives CASSVEAGLAGRVRRPDTQYF.